The entry that follows covers one TCR beta chain sequence. These data come from a study of blood T cell repertoires in COVID-19. Clones were read by immunoSEQ multiplex PCR, and TCRdb kept only the in-frame ones, dropping some. The table has about 80,000 clones, around 89% seen once. The CDR3 runs to 15 residues. V shed 6 bases and J 3 bases; nucleotides not matched to a gene: 8. CDR1 and CDR2 from the germline V gene are MNHEY and SVGAGI. The origin of this receptor is a woman of 80 years or more with acute or convalescent COVID-19. What was sequenced was peripheral blood. This sequence joins TRBV6-5 and TRBJ2-3, with TRBD2 matching over 8 bases. In DNA form, the CDR3 reads TGTGCCAGCAGCCCCCGGGGGGGTTGGACAGATACGCAGTATTTT. Protein: CASSPRGGWTDTQYF.